Following are 27 T cell receptor beta chains from one sample sequenced in a study of cytomegalovirus exposure and HLA in healthy donors. 60 Vbeta and 13 Jbeta primers were used in PCR. The assay was immunoSEQ multiplex PCR, and TCRdb's table has in-frame clones only and misses some. The sample includes 100,000 or so clones, 75% of them seen just once. The specimen sequenced was PBMCs. The origin of the receptors is a man aged 50 or older in good health and CMV-seronegative.

The V and J genes are TRBV2 and TRBJ2-5; the D gene is possibly TRBD1 (5 bases). Trimming left V 8 bases short and J 0 bases short, with 13 bases between. The CDR3 extends over 14 amino acids. Germline CDR1 and CDR2: SNHLY and FYNNEI. CDR3 coding DNA: TGTGCCAGCTTATCGGACATAGACCAAGAGACCCAGTACTTC. Translating it yields CASLSDIDQETQYF.

The chain employs TRBV5-1 and TRBJ1-4; 8 nucleotides line up with TRBD1. CDR1 is SGHRS and CDR2 is YFSETQ in the germline V gene. This CDR3 is 14 amino acids long. V was pared by 2 bases and J by 6 bases, with 3 bases of the junction left unmatched. The CDR3 DNA sequence: TGCGCCAGCAGCTTCCAGGGGGCGGATGAAAAACTGTTTTTT. Protein sequence: CASSFQGADEKLFF.

The rearrangement joins TRBV11-2 to TRBJ1-2; 11 nucleotides agree with TRBD1. Per the germline V gene, CDR1 is SGHAT and CDR2 is FQNNGV. The CDR3 is made up of 16 amino acids. With 5 bases clipped from V and 8 bases from J, the junction kept 13 bases outside the gene matches. For the CDR3, the DNA is TGTGCCAGCAGCCCGCTATCGGACAGGGGGCGAGGGGGCTACACCTTC. It translates to CASSPLSDRGRGGYTF.

The chain joins TRBV2 to TRBJ2-7; TRBD1 is a possible D gene (6 bases). Germline V gene sequence: CDR1 SNHLY, CDR2 FYNNEI. There are 13 residues in the CDR3. Trimming removed 5 bases from V and 2 bases from J, with 10 bases in between. In DNA form, the CDR3 reads TGTGCCAGCAGTACAGGGATAGCCTACGAGCAGTACTTC. It yields the protein CASSTGIAYEQYF.

V and J are TRBV27 and TRBJ1-2; 7 bases align to TRBD1. After removal of 3 bases from V and 2 bases from J, the junction contained 9 bases not matched to a gene. The CDR3 spans 16 residues. The germline gives CDR1 MNHEY, CDR2 SMNVEV (reference sequence). Here the CDR3 DNA reads TGTGCCAGCAGTTTGACTCCGTCGACAGGGAACTATGGCTACACCTTC. Its protein is CASSLTPSTGNYGYTF.

This chain links TRBV2 with TRBJ2-7, with 7 bases lining up with TRBD1. In germline, CDR1 is SNHLY, CDR2 FYNNEI. The CDR3 has 18 residues. Germline trimming cut 2 bases from V and 2 bases from J; bases unmatched to any gene: 15. The CDR3 sequence is CASSEPRDSKSGTYEQYF. The CDR3, as DNA: TGTGCCAGCAGTGAACCTAGGGACAGCAAATCCGGTACCTACGAGCAGTACTTC.

The J gene is TRBJ2-6, the V gene TRBV28, with a weak D call TRBD1 (6 bases). Germline loops: CDR1 MDHEN, CDR2 SYDVKM. Trimming took 6 bases from V and 0 from J, leaving 21 bases between them. This CDR3 has 19 amino acids. CDR3 sequence (DNA): TGTGCCAGCAGCCAACTTGGGGCAGGGGCTAGCTCTGGGGCCAACGTCCTGACTTTC. Protein product: CASSQLGAGASSGANVLTF.

The V call is TRBV19, the J call TRBJ1-1; 8 nucleotides match TRBD1. Germline V gene data show CDR1 as LNHDA and CDR2 as SQIVND (reference sequence). The length of the CDR3 is 17 residues. With 4 bases clipped from V and 1 base from J, the junction kept 11 bases outside the gene matches. The CDR3 region is CASSTPGQATGNTEAFF. DNA for the CDR3: TGTGCCAGTAGTACCCCGGGACAGGCTACAGGGAACACTGAAGCTTTCTTT.

The rearrangement uses TRBV4-2 and TRBJ2-5; D is perhaps TRBD1 (6 bases). V lost 11 bases, J lost 0 bases, and 16 bases lay in between. CDR1 is LGHNA, CDR2 YNFKEQ, per germline. The CDR3 contains 14 residues. The CDR3 DNA is TGTGCCTCATCCGGGACAACAGACCAAGAGACCCAGTACTTC. Its translation: CASSGTTDQETQYF.

The chain carries TRBV5-4 and TRBJ2-1, with 8 bases aligning to TRBD2. The CDR3 is made up of 15 amino acids. Trimming removed 0 bases from V and 4 bases from J; junction bases left unmatched: 3. Germline CDR1 is SGHNT and CDR2 is YYREEE (reference sequence). The CDR3 reads CASSLALADYNEQFF. In nucleotides, the CDR3 is TGTGCCAGCAGCTTGGCACTAGCGGATTACAATGAGCAGTTCTTC.

The chain joins TRBV18 to TRBJ2-7; 7 bases are a match to TRBD2. Germline values: CDR1 KGHSH, CDR2 LQKENI. Trimming cost V 2 bases and J 2 bases; bases outside gene matches: 9. This CDR3 region has 16 residues. The CDR3 coding sequence is TGTGCCAGCTCACCAAATTCGGGAGCGGGAACCTACGAGCAGTACTTC. Translated, it gives CASSPNSGAGTYEQYF.

The J gene is TRBJ2-7, the V gene TRBV5-5, with D possibly TRBD1 on 5 matching bases. Germline assignment: CDR1 SGHKS and CDR2 YYEKEE (reference sequence). Between the trimmed V and J ends, which lost 2 bases and 0 bases, there was a span of 6 bases. The CDR3 loop spans 13 amino acids. This CDR3 is CASSFQGSYEQYF. The CDR3, as DNA: TGTGCCAGCAGCTTCCAGGGCTCCTACGAGCAGTACTTC.

The rearrangement joins TRBV29-1 to TRBJ1-1, with 8 bases that match TRBD1. This CDR3 comprises 14 residues. Germline CDR1 is SQVTM and CDR2 is ANQGSEA. V dropped 4 bases and J dropped 1; count of bases not matched to a gene: 5. CDR3 nucleotides: TGCAGCGTTGTGGTGACAGGGGCGAACACTGAAGCTTTCTTT. This codes for CSVVVTGANTEAFF.

This clone was seen a few times. This chain uses TRBV30 with TRBJ1-4; no definite D call. This CDR3 comprises 13 residues. Between the trimmed V and J ends, which lost 1 base and 5 bases, there was a span of 8 bases. The germline gives CDR1 GTSNPN, CDR2 SVGIG (reference sequence). The CDR3 reads CAWSGQLNEKLFF. The CDR3 DNA is TGTGCCTGGAGTGGTCAGTTAAATGAAAAACTGTTTTTT.

V usage is TRBV7-9 and J usage is TRBJ2-1; perhaps TRBD1 as D (6 bases). This CDR3 region has 14 residues. Trimming pared 3 bases from V and 3 bases from J, leaving 9 bases between. From germline, CDR1 is SEHNR and CDR2 FQNEAQ (reference sequence). The CDR3 protein is CASSFSTGYNEQFF. In DNA form, the CDR3 reads TGTGCCAGCAGCTTCTCGACAGGCTACAATGAGCAGTTCTTC.

V gene TRBV7-2 combines with J gene TRBJ2-1, with 10 bases aligning to TRBD2. CDR1 is SGHTA, CDR2 FQGNSA, per germline. This CDR3 has 14 amino acids. The trim removed 7 bases at V and 4 bases at J, leaving 4 bases unmatched. CDR3 coding DNA: TGTGCCAGCACTTCTAGCGGGGGTTACAATGAGCAGTTCTTC. Protein product: CASTSSGGYNEQFF. The full variable domain, rest sourced from reference TRBV7-2 and TRBJ2-1, is GAGVSQSPSNKVTEKGKDVELRCDPISGHTALYWYRQSLGQGLEFLIYFQGNSAPDKSGLPSDRFSAERTGGSVSTLTIQRTQQEDSAVYLCASTSSGGYNEQFFGPGTRLTVL.

This clone has just a few counts. The chain combines TRBV9 with TRBJ2-1, with TRBD1 as a possible D gene (6 bases). Germline values: CDR1 SGDLS, CDR2 YYNGEE. The CDR3 consists of 14 residues. Trimming removed 6 bases at V and 0 bases at J, with 10 bases between. CDR3 amino acids: CASTRGSSYNEQFF. For the CDR3, the DNA is TGTGCCAGCACCAGGGGAAGCTCCTACAATGAGCAGTTCTTC.

This sequence joins TRBV7-8 and TRBJ1-4; 7 bases are a match to TRBD1. The V and J ends lost 2 bases and 8 bases, in that order; junction bases with no gene match: 8. In germline, CDR1 is SGHVS, CDR2 FQNEAQ. This CDR3 contains 15 residues. CDR3 bases: TGTGCCAGCAGCTTAAAGGGGGCTCGGACCGAAAAACTGTTTTTT. Translated, it gives CASSLKGARTEKLFF.

This clone came up a few times. The chain joins TRBV2 to TRBJ1-4, with D hard to call. Germline loops: CDR1 SNHLY, CDR2 FYNNEI. The CDR3 contains 14 residues. V lost 3 bases to trimming and J lost 5 bases, with 10 bases between them. The CDR3, as DNA: TGTGCCAGCAGTGACCCCTTGGAGAATGAAAAACTGTTTTTT. This sequence encodes CASSDPLENEKLFF. The full variable domain, in which reference TRBV2 and TRBJ1-4 provide the parts outside the CDR3, is EPEVTQTPSHQVTQMGQEVILRCVPISNHLYFYWYRQILGQKVEFLVSFYNNEISEKSEIFDDQFSVERPDGSNFTLKIRSTKLEDSAMYFCASSDPLENEKLFFGSGTQLSVL.

This chain uses TRBV28 with TRBJ2-7; 9 bases are shared with TRBD2. The V gene's germline CDR1 is MDHEN and CDR2 SYDVKM. The CDR3 runs 15 residues. V gave up 5 bases and J gave up 6 bases; unmatched junction bases: 11. The DNA of the CDR3 is TGTGCCAGCAGTGCCGGGACTAGCAGAGGCCCCGAGCAGTACTTC. Translation gives CASSAGTSRGPEQYF.

The rearrangement joins TRBV9 to TRBJ2-7, with D possibly matching TRBD2 (5 bases). CDR3 length equals 14 residues. Germline CDR1 and CDR2: SGDLS and YYNGEE. V was trimmed by 3 bases and J by 5 bases, leaving 15 bases between them. The CDR3 region is CASSAGSPSHEQYF. The CDR3 coding sequence is TGTGCCAGCAGCGCTGGGAGCCCTTCCCACGAGCAGTACTTC.

This chain connects TRBV6-5 to TRBJ2-5; D perhaps matches TRBD1 (5 bases). Between the trimmed V and J ends, which lost 4 bases and 6 bases, there was a span of 15 bases. The germline V gene has CDR1 MNHEY and CDR2 SVGAGI. CDR3 length: 14 residues. CDR3 DNA sequence: TGTGCCAGCAGTTCCTTGCAGGGAAGGAAGACCCAGTACTTC. Translating gives CASSSLQGRKTQYF.

The J gene is TRBJ1-5, the V gene TRBV5-6; D might be TRBD1 (5 bases). This CDR3 has 15 residues. Germline CDR1 and CDR2: SGHDT and YYEEEE. V shed 4 bases and J shed 0 bases, with 11 bases lying between them. The CDR3 spells CASSLGPDSNQPQHF. As DNA, the CDR3 is TGTGCCAGCAGCCTGGGGCCAGATAGCAATCAGCCCCAGCATTTT.

The rearrangement uses TRBV7-6 and TRBJ2-2; 7 positions match TRBD2. J lost 7 bases, V lost 5 bases, and 10 bases had no gene match. CDR3 size: 15 residues. Germline lookup yields CDR1 SGHVS and CDR2 FNYEAQ. The CDR3 nucleotides are TGTGCCAGCAGCCCGGGGGGTGCTACTAACGGGGAGCTGTTTTTT. Amino acids: CASSPGGATNGELFF. Supplemented by reference TRBV7-6 and TRBJ2-2, the full variable domain reads GAGVSQSPRYKVTKRGQDVALRCDPISGHVSLYWYRQALGQGPEFLTYFNYEAQQDKSGLPNDRFSAERPEGSISTLTIQRTEQRDSAMYRCASSPGGATNGELFFGEGSRLTVL.

J is TRBJ1-3 and V is TRBV28; 7 bases align to TRBD1. The germline V gene encodes CDR1 MDHEN and CDR2 SYDVKM. This CDR3 is built from 13 residues. The V segment lost 8 bases and the J segment 5 bases; nucleotides outside the gene matches: 6. The CDR3 loop reads CASGPGQRNTIYF. The CDR3, as DNA: TGTGCCAGCGGCCCGGGACAGCGAAACACCATATATTTT. Together with reference TRBV28 and TRBJ1-3, the CDR3 gives the full variable domain: DVKVTQSSRYLVKRTGEKVFLECVQDMDHENMFWYRQDPGLGLRLIYFSYDVKMKEKGDIPEGYSVSREKKERFSLILESASTNQTSMYLCASGPGQRNTIYFGEGSWLTVV.

The chain carries TRBV5-4 and TRBJ2-2, with TRBD2 matching over 9 bases. The CDR3 has 16 residues. The V segment lost 3 bases and the J segment 4 bases; nucleotides outside the gene matches: 7. Germline V gene lookup returns CDR1 SGHNT and CDR2 YYREEE (reference sequence). CDR3 sequence reads: CASSSAGGRATGELFF. The CDR3 DNA follows: TGTGCCAGCAGCTCCGCGGGGGGGAGGGCCACCGGGGAGCTGTTTTTT.

The J gene is TRBJ2-1, the V gene TRBV28; the match to TRBD2 covers 12 bases. Germline V CDR1 and CDR2: MDHEN, SYDVKM. The CDR3 consists of 17 residues. Unmatched junction bases numbered 10, after V lost 5 bases and J lost 5 bases. CDR3 sequence (DNA): TGTGCCAGCAGTAGACTAGCGGGGGTCAGTATAAACAATGAGCAGTTCTTC. Protein: CASSRLAGVSINNEQFF. Complete variable domain (other parts from reference TRBV28 and TRBJ2-1): DVKVTQSSRYLVKRTGEKVFLECVQDMDHENMFWYRQDPGLGLRLIYFSYDVKMKEKGDIPEGYSVSREKKERFSLILESASTNQTSMYLCASSRLAGVSINNEQFFGPGTRLTVL.